These 18 T cell receptor beta chains came from one sample sequenced in a study of T cell repertoires in cytomegalovirus infection. TCRdb reprocessed the reads via MiXCR and lists one record per CDR3 protein. The repertoire holds over 150,000 distinct CDR3 sequences, with 17% as singletons. Sequencing input: CD8+ T cells from PBMCs. These receptors all stem from a human donor in good health (CMV status not recorded). Some clones in this sample may be carry-over from other donors' samples.

The genes are TRBV6-2 or TRBV6-3 and TRBJ1-1; TRBD1 might be the D (6 bases). Trimming left V 5 bases short and J 0 bases short, with 19 bases between. CDR3 length equals 17 residues. Per germline, CDR1 MNHEY and CDR2 SVGEGT. The CDR3 loop is CASSALTGLPMNTEAFF. The CDR3 DNA follows: TGTGCCAGCAGTGCCCTGACAGGCCTTCCTATGAACACTGAAGCTTTCTTT.

CDR3 nucleotides: TGCAGCGTCGGGTCCGGGAAGCAGTACTTC. Its translation: CSVGSGKQYF. The rearrangement links TRBV29-1 to TRBJ2-7, with D possibly TRBD2 on 5 matching bases. V was clipped by 6 bases and J by 8 bases, with 11 bases between them. Germline V gives CDR1 SQVTM, CDR2 ANQGSEA. The CDR3 loop spans 10 amino acids.

The chain uses TRBV11-2 and TRBJ1-1; 10 nucleotides align to TRBD1. The J segment lost 4 bases and the V segment lost 5 bases, leaving 7 bases of the junction unmatched. The CDR3 runs 15 residues. CDR1 SGHAT and CDR2 FQNNGV come from the germline V gene. The CDR3 sequence is CASSHRGQGGTEAFF. The CDR3 DNA follows: TGTGCCAGCAGCCACAGAGGACAGGGGGGCACTGAAGCTTTCTTT.

This clonotype turned up a few times. The chain carries TRBV19 and TRBJ1-5; 7 positions match TRBD1. The CDR3 consists of 17 residues. After removal of 5 bases from V and 2 bases from J, the junction contained 12 bases not matched to a gene. CDR1 is LNHDA and CDR2 is SQIVND in the germline V gene (reference sequence). CDR3 protein: CASSLKTGHRGNQPQHF. The CDR3 DNA reads as TGTGCCAGTAGTCTGAAGACAGGGCATAGAGGCAATCAGCCCCAGCATTTT. The variable domain in full, with the rest retrieved from reference TRBV19 and TRBJ1-5, is DGGITQSPKYLFRKEGQNVTLSCEQNLNHDAMYWYRQDPGQGLRLIYYSQIVNDFQKGDIAEGYSVSREKKESFPLTVTSAQKNPTAFYLCASSLKTGHRGNQPQHFGDGTRLSIL.

The chain joins TRBV11-2 to TRBJ2-1; 9 positions match TRBD1. Germline V CDR1 and CDR2: SGHAT, FQNNGV. V trimming: 5 bases; J trimming: 7 bases; junction bases outside the gene matches: 9. This CDR3 is 15 amino acids long. The CDR3 is CASSPWTGESNEQFF. The CDR3 DNA reads as TGTGCCAGCAGCCCTTGGACAGGGGAATCAAATGAGCAGTTCTTC.

This clonotype was counted a few times. The chain carries TRBV12-3 or TRBV12-4 and TRBJ2-7, with D unclear. The V end lost 11 bases, the J end lost 2 bases, and 19 bases lay between the germline ends. CDR3 length: 14 residues. Here the CDR3 DNA reads TGTGCCTGCTCGCCCGCCACGTTCCCCTACGAGCAGTACTTC. It is translated as CACSPATFPYEQYF.

This clonotype showed up just a few times. The genes are TRBV28 and TRBJ1-5, with unresolved D. Trimming stripped 5 bases from V and 0 bases from J, with 11 bases between. Germline CDR1 MDHEN, CDR2 SYDVKM. This CDR3 region has 15 residues. CDR3 sequence: CASSPPGYSNQPQHF. The CDR3 DNA sequence: TGTGCCAGCAGTCCCCCGGGGTATAGCAATCAGCCCCAGCATTTT.

The DNA of the CDR3 is TGTGCCAGCAGTTCATCATCCCACAGTTATAATTCACCCCTCCACTTT. Its protein product is CASSSSSHSYNSPLHF. The chain links TRBV12-3 or TRBV12-4 to TRBJ1-6; D gene uncertain. The CDR3 runs 16 residues. Trimming shortened V by 4 bases and J by 4 bases, and 14 bases separated the two germline ends.

V gene TRBV7-2 combines with J gene TRBJ2-4, with D maybe TRBD1 (5 bases). V lost 3 bases, J lost 2 bases, and 14 bases lay in between. The CDR3 is 16 amino acids. Germline assignment: CDR1 SGHTA and CDR2 FQGNSA. The CDR3 loop reads CASSFSYRGTKNIQYF. In DNA form, the CDR3 reads TGTGCCAGCAGCTTTAGCTATAGGGGTACCAAAAACATTCAGTACTTC.

J is TRBJ2-2 and V is TRBV27, with 7 nucleotides matching TRBD1. This CDR3 comprises 17 residues. Unmatched junction bases numbered 10, after V lost 6 bases and J lost 0 bases. Germline V gene lookup returns CDR1 MNHEY and CDR2 SMNVEV (reference sequence). CDR3 region: CASSLENRGSNTGELFF. The CDR3 DNA reads TGTGCCAGCAGCTTAGAGAACAGGGGCTCGAACACCGGGGAGCTGTTTTTT.

This clonotype was detected once. CDR3 loop: CASRVGPDTQYF. The CDR3 DNA reads as TGTGCCAGCAGGGTTGGACCAGATACGCAGTATTTT. J is TRBJ2-3 and V is TRBV12-3 or TRBV12-4, with unresolved D. The V gene lost 6 bases and the J gene lost 4 bases, with 8 bases spanning the gap. The CDR3 length is 12 residues.

The rearrangement links TRBV4-2 to TRBJ2-6; D call uncertain. The germline V gene has CDR1 LGHNA and CDR2 YNFKEQ. The CDR3 sequence is 20 residues long. The V and J ends lost 4 bases and 0 bases respectively, with 22 bases between them. CDR3 nucleotide sequence: TGTGCCAGCAGCCCCCCTGAGGTGATCGGTACGCGCTCTGGGGCCAACGTCCTGACTTTC. It encodes CASSPPEVIGTRSGANVLTF.

The sample holds a few counts of this clonotype. This sequence joins TRBV7-2 and TRBJ2-3, with TRBD2 matching 7 bases. J gave up 1 base and V 7 bases, and 8 bases lay outside the gene matches. The CDR3 has 15 amino acids. Germline CDR1 and CDR2: SGHTA and FQGNSA. As DNA, the CDR3 is TGTGCCAGCACCGTAGGGGCGGGGGGCACAGATACGCAGTATTTT. Protein product: CASTVGAGGTDTQYF.

The rearrangement links TRBV6-5 to TRBJ2-6; D is possibly TRBD2 (6 bases). Germline V gene lookup returns CDR1 MNHEY and CDR2 SVGAGI. The CDR3 covers 18 residues. V was trimmed by 4 bases and J by 0 bases, leaving 16 bases between them. The CDR3, as DNA: TGTGCCAGCAGTTCTGCGGGGACCTCAAGCTCTGGGGCCAACGTCCTGACTTTC. This encodes CASSSAGTSSSGANVLTF.

This clonotype was seen repeatedly, ten times or more. V gene TRBV7-8 combines with J gene TRBJ2-7; 7 bases fit TRBD1. This CDR3 is built from 13 residues. V shed 6 bases, J shed 3 bases, and the junction held 5 bases outside the gene matches. Looked up from germline, CDR1 is SGHVS and CDR2 is FQNEAQ. The CDR3 is CASRYGQVYEQYF. CDR3 sequence (DNA): TGTGCCAGCAGATACGGACAGGTCTACGAGCAGTACTTC.

This sequence joins TRBV7-9 and TRBJ1-4, with a weak D call TRBD1 (6 bases). The CDR3 is 16 amino acids. Looked up from germline, CDR1 is SEHNR and CDR2 is FQNEAQ (reference sequence). Trimming cost V 2 bases and J 4 bases, with 14 bases left between them. CDR3 sequence: CASSLIRQAFNEKLFF. CDR3 coding DNA: TGTGCCAGCAGCTTAATTCGACAGGCCTTTAATGAAAAACTGTTTTTT.

V gene TRBV28 combines with J gene TRBJ2-6; D gene ambiguous. CDR1 is MDHEN and CDR2 is SYDVKM in the germline V gene. Trimming cost V 6 bases and J 4 bases, with 19 bases left between them. The length of the CDR3 is 17 residues. CDR3 protein: CASSPSHRLGGANVLTF. The CDR3 bases are TGTGCCAGCAGCCCGAGTCACCGCCTGGGGGGGGCCAACGTCCTGACTTTC.

This clonotype was picked up a small number of times. The V and J genes are TRBV6-6 and TRBJ2-5; D not certain. Per germline, CDR1 MNHNY and CDR2 SVGAGI (reference sequence). V dropped 2 bases and J dropped 3 bases, with 13 bases sitting between them. CDR3 length equals 15 residues. CDR3 amino acids: CASSYLPPAKETQYF. In DNA form, the CDR3 reads TGTGCCAGCAGTTACCTCCCCCCAGCGAAAGAGACCCAGTACTTC.